This T cell receptor beta chain was retrieved from a study of T cells after posttransplantation cyclophosphamide. Cells defined as naive were viable CD3+CD4+ or CD3+CD8+ and CCR7+CD45RA+CD45RO-CD95-CD27+CD28+. Clones were sequenced by immunoSEQ multiplex PCR, and TCRdb holds only the in-frame ones, with some missing. Among approximately 17,000 clones, around 94% were seen once, and the ten largest hold approximately 0.25%. The CDR3 runs to 22 residues. V lost 0 bases, J lost 5 bases, and 23 bases stayed unmatched. The germline CDR1 and CDR2 sequences are LGHNA and YSLEER. The receptor comes from a woman aged 45-60 years in good health and a related stem cell transplant donor. Specimen: naive CD4+ T cells sorted from blood. V is TRBV4-3 and J is TRBJ2-7; 12 bases agree with TRBD2. The CDR3 loop is CASSQEPAGLAGRTLAPHEQYF. CDR3 in DNA: TGCGCCAGCAGCCAAGAACCGGCAGGACTAGCGGGACGAACACTAGCCCCTCACGAGCAGTACTTC.